This TCR beta chain was identified in a study of OX40 agonist ivuxolimab in advanced cancers. Study-wide points: Near-lowest levels of clonal expansion characterized partial responders at 0.1-3.0 mg/kg.

The CDR3 extends over 13 amino acids. Trimming pared 2 bases from V and 3 bases from J, leaving 7 bases between. In germline, CDR1 is MDHEN, CDR2 SYDVKM. Sampled blood was obtained at baseline, cycle 4 day 1, and cycle 7 day 1. The protocol was immunoSEQ multiplex PCR, while the TCRdb copy is restricted to in-frame clones and leaves out a portion. Among tens of thousands of clones listed, just over 85% were seen once. About this clone: Its antigen is not known.

This sequence originates from an adult with an advanced solid tumor such as melanoma, head and neck, liver or kidney cancer. The chain has TRBV28 and TRBJ1-1; D ambiguous. Here the sequenced sample was CD4+ or CD8+ T cells sorted from blood, taken in a trial of the OX40 agonist ivuxolimab. The CDR3 region is CASSLTGYTEAFF. DNA of the CDR3: TGTGCCAGCAGTTTAACTGGTTACACTGAAGCTTTCTTT.